The 25 T cell receptor beta chains reported below all come from one sample, sequenced in a study of blood T cell repertoires in COVID-19. Data came from immunoSEQ multiplex PCR; TCRdb stores just in-frame clones and leaves some out. The repertoire holds around 97,000 clones, with approximately 80% as singletons. The sequencing input was peripheral blood. All receptors derive from a man in his 70s with acute or convalescent COVID-19.

The count of this clone is one. This chain links TRBV7-2 with TRBJ2-1; D may be TRBD1 (5 bases). The CDR3 extends over 17 amino acids. V dropped 0 bases and J dropped 0 bases, with 12 bases sitting between them. Looked up from germline, CDR1 is SGHTA and CDR2 is FQGNSA. The CDR3 here is CASSLAIVRGSYNEQFF. CDR3 bases: TGTGCCAGCAGCTTAGCAATCGTTAGGGGCTCCTACAATGAGCAGTTCTTC. The full variable domain, rest sourced from reference TRBV7-2 and TRBJ2-1, is GAGVSQSPSNKVTEKGKDVELRCDPISGHTALYWYRQSLGQGLEFLIYFQGNSAPDKSGLPSDRFSAERTGGSVSTLTIQRTQQEDSAVYLCASSLAIVRGSYNEQFFGPGTRLTVL.

V is TRBV14 and J is TRBJ1-2; 12 bases agree with TRBD1. CDR3 size: 19 residues. The V gene's germline CDR1 is SGHDN and CDR2 FVKESK. V gave up 3 bases and J gave up 1 base; unmatched junction bases: 12. CDR3 region: CASSHLPGQGARGNYGYTF. The CDR3 DNA reads TGTGCCAGCAGCCACCTCCCGGGACAGGGGGCGCGGGGTAACTATGGCTACACCTTC.

J is TRBJ2-1 and V is TRBV19, with D unclear. Per the germline V gene, CDR1 is LNHDA and CDR2 is SQIVND (reference sequence). The CDR3 spans 14 residues. The germline V and J ends were trimmed by 7 bases and 0 bases, with 10 bases remaining between them. The CDR3 region is CASTPLYSYNEQFF. Written as DNA, the CDR3 is TGTGCCAGTACCCCACTCTACTCCTACAATGAGCAGTTCTTC.

The gene calls are TRBV24-1 and TRBJ2-1; the D gene is possibly TRBD2 (6 bases). The CDR3 loop spans 15 amino acids. The V end was cut by 6 bases, the J end by 4 bases, with 15 bases between. Germline V gene data show CDR1 as KGHDR and CDR2 as SFDVKD. The CDR3 DNA reads as TGTGCCACCAGTCCCCCCGGGACTGTTTACAATGAGCAGTTCTTC. Encoded protein: CATSPPGTVYNEQFF.

The chain recombines TRBV6-1 with TRBJ2-7, with 8 positions matching TRBD1. The CDR3 totals 14 residues. Looked up from germline, CDR1 is MNHNS and CDR2 is SASEGT. With 1 base clipped from V and 3 bases from J, the junction kept 2 bases outside the gene matches. CDR3 amino acids: CASSEGTGIYEQYF. Written as DNA, the CDR3 is TGTGCCAGCAGTGAAGGGACAGGGATCTACGAGCAGTACTTC.

V is TRBV28 and J is TRBJ1-5; D may be TRBD1 (5 bases). The CDR3 totals 14 residues. CDR1 is MDHEN, CDR2 SYDVKM, per germline. Trimming cost V 1 base and J 5 bases, with 9 bases left between them. CDR3 DNA sequence: TGTGCCAGCAGTTTATCGGGGGAGCATCAGCCCCAGCATTTT. Protein product: CASSLSGEHQPQHF.

The CDR3 is CASSAGAQGAHEKLFF. CDR3 DNA sequence: TGTGCCAGCAGCGCAGGCGCGCAGGGGGCGCATGAAAAACTGTTTTTT. V and J are TRBV9 and TRBJ1-4; TRBD1 agrees at 8 bases. This CDR3 region has 16 residues. The germline V gene encodes CDR1 SGDLS and CDR2 YYNGEE. The V gene end was trimmed by 3 bases and the J gene end by 6 bases; junction bases not matched to a gene: 10. Combining the CDR3 with reference TRBV9 and TRBJ1-4 gives the whole variable domain DSGVTQTPKHLITATGQRVTLRCSPRSGDLSVYWYQQSLDQGLQFLIQYYNGEERAKGNILERFSAQQFPDLHSELNLSSLELGDSALYFCASSAGAQGAHEKLFFGSGTQLSVL.

The chain employs TRBV18 and TRBJ1-2; the match to TRBD1 covers 7 bases. The CDR3 totals 15 residues. Germline values: CDR1 KGHSH, CDR2 LQKENI. V shed 0 bases, J shed 2 bases, and the junction held 3 bases outside the gene matches. The CDR3 coding sequence is TGTGCCAGCTCACCACCGGGGACAGAAAACTATGGCTACACCTTC. Translated, it gives CASSPPGTENYGYTF.

The chain joins TRBV4-1 to TRBJ1-2, with TRBD1 matching 7 bases. Trimming took 0 bases from V and 2 from J; bases not matched to a gene: 3. Germline values: CDR1 MGHRA, CDR2 YSYEKL. The CDR3 extends over 15 amino acids. In nucleotides, the CDR3 is TGCGCCAGCAGCCAAGAGTTCAGGGGGAACTATGGCTACACCTTC. Protein: CASSQEFRGNYGYTF.

CDR3 protein: CASSPTGPGELFF. CDR3 DNA sequence: TGTGCCAGCAGCCCGACAGGGCCCGGGGAGCTGTTTTTT. The chain uses TRBV7-6 and TRBJ2-2; 7 nucleotides agree with TRBD1. The CDR3 covers 13 residues. Germline V CDR1 and CDR2: SGHVS, FNYEAQ. J gave up 6 bases and V 5 bases, and 3 bases lay outside the gene matches.

This chain links TRBV30 with TRBJ1-4; a weak D match, TRBD1 (5 bases). This CDR3 spans 13 amino acids. Trimming left V 2 bases short and J 3 bases short, with 7 bases between. Germline-derived CDR1 and CDR2 are GTSNPN and SVGIG (reference sequence). CDR3 nucleotide sequence: TGTGCCTGGAGTCCAGGGCCTAATGAAAAACTGTTTTTT. Protein: CAWSPGPNEKLFF.

This clone was found a few times. The V gene is TRBV7-2, the J gene TRBJ1-5; 9 bases match TRBD1. CDR3 length equals 14 residues. J was trimmed by 8 bases and V by 4 bases; bases with no gene match: 6. Looked up from germline, CDR1 is SGHTA and CDR2 is FQGNSA. The CDR3 here is CASSWGQGGEPQHF. In DNA, the CDR3 is TGTGCCAGCAGCTGGGGACAGGGCGGAGAGCCCCAGCATTTT.

The chain couples TRBV7-8 to TRBJ1-4; 7 nucleotides agree with TRBD1. Per the germline V gene, CDR1 is SGHVS and CDR2 is FQNEAQ. This CDR3 region has 15 residues. V trimming: 3 bases; J trimming: 5 bases; junction bases outside the gene matches: 6. CDR3 coding DNA: TGTGCCAGCAGCTTTGGTACAGGGGAGAATGAAAAACTGTTTTTT. Protein: CASSFGTGENEKLFF.

The DNA for the CDR3 is TGCGCCAGCAGCCAAGAGGGTCTGGGCGTCATGAACACTGAAGCTTTCTTT. Its protein product is CASSQEGLGVMNTEAFF. The chain joins TRBV4-1 to TRBJ1-1; D gene unclear. Germline values: CDR1 MGHRA, CDR2 YSYEKL. This CDR3 has 17 residues. V lost 0 bases to trimming and J lost 0 bases, with 14 bases between them.

This chain links TRBV2 with TRBJ1-2; 12 positions match TRBD1. Germline V lookup: CDR1 SNHLY, CDR2 FYNNEI. The CDR3 consists of 13 residues. V trimming: 9 bases; J trimming: 2 bases; junction bases outside the gene matches: 1. Here the CDR3 reads CARGQGANYGYTF. Written as DNA, the CDR3 is TGTGCCAGGGGACAGGGGGCAAACTATGGCTACACCTTC.

The J gene is TRBJ1-2, the V gene TRBV30, with 8 bases that match TRBD1. The V and J ends lost 0 bases and 8 bases, in that order; junction bases with no gene match: 5. The CDR3 has 13 residues. Germline V lookup: CDR1 GTSNPN, CDR2 SVGIG (reference sequence). DNA for the CDR3: TGTGCCTGGAGTGTACAGGGGGGCTGGGGCTACACCTTC. This encodes CAWSVQGGWGYTF.

The gene calls are TRBV30 and TRBJ1-1, with TRBD1 matching over 8 bases. J lost 9 bases, V lost 3 bases, and 9 bases had no gene match. CDR3 length: 13 residues. Germline loops: CDR1 GTSNPN, CDR2 SVGIG (reference sequence). The CDR3 DNA follows: TGTGCCTGGAGGATCCGGGACAGGTGGCAAGCTTTCTTT. It translates to CAWRIRDRWQAFF.

V usage is TRBV28 and J usage is TRBJ2-7; 8 bases are shared with TRBD1. Per germline, CDR1 MDHEN and CDR2 SYDVKM. V lost 6 bases, J lost 1 base, and 5 bases stayed unmatched. The CDR3 runs to 14 residues. DNA of the CDR3: TGTGCCAGCAGGCGACAGGGGAGGTCCTACGAGCAGTACTTC. This gives the protein CASRRQGRSYEQYF.

The chain carries TRBV7-2 and TRBJ2-1, with D hard to call. Per germline, CDR1 SGHTA and CDR2 FQGNSA. The CDR3 length is 11 residues. The V end was cut by 4 bases, the J end by 15 bases, with 13 bases between. Here the CDR3 reads CASSSRSSLFF. CDR3 sequence (DNA): TGTGCCAGCAGCTCCAGGTCCTCATTGTTCTTC.

V usage is TRBV6-5 and J usage is TRBJ1-5; no clear D. The CDR3 contains 14 residues. Germline assignment: CDR1 MNHEY and CDR2 SVGAGI. Trimming left V 6 bases short and J 3 bases short, with 12 bases between. CDR3 in amino acids: CASSPSTYNQPQHF. The CDR3 region has the DNA TGTGCCAGCAGCCCCAGTACATACAATCAGCCCCAGCATTTT.

The CDR3 nucleotides read TGTGCCAGTACTACAGGGTCGATGAATTCACCCCTCCACTTT. Protein product: CASTTGSMNSPLHF. The gene calls are TRBV19 and TRBJ1-6; tentative D call: TRBD1 (6 bases). The CDR3 covers 14 residues. V was clipped by 7 bases and J by 7 bases, with 14 bases between them. Germline CDR1 and CDR2: LNHDA and SQIVND (reference sequence). The full variable domain, its missing parts supplied by reference TRBV19 and TRBJ1-6, is DGGITQSPKYLFRKEGQNVTLSCEQNLNHDAMYWYRQDPGQGLRLIYYSQIVNDFQKGDIAEGYSVSREKKESFPLTVTSAQKNPTAFYLCASTTGSMNSPLHFGNGTRLTVT.

The chain combines TRBV18 with TRBJ1-6; no clear D gene. V was cut by 5 bases and J by 8 bases, with 7 bases left in between. This CDR3 spans 12 amino acids. CDR1 and CDR2 (germline): KGHSH, LQKENI. The CDR3 is CASSTDDSPLHF. CDR3 sequence (DNA): TGTGCCAGCTCAACAGATGATTCACCCCTCCACTTT.

This chain joins TRBV4-3 and TRBJ2-1; a possible D gene is TRBD1 (6 bases). The CDR3 has 15 residues. V gave up 0 bases and J gave up 6 bases, with 12 bases separating them. CDR1 LGHNA and CDR2 YSLEER come from the germline V gene. The CDR3 DNA reads as TGCGCCAGCAGCCAAGATTGGGGGCCACCCAATGAGCAGTTCTTC. Its translation is CASSQDWGPPNEQFF.

V and J are TRBV30 and TRBJ1-4, with TRBD1 as a possible D gene (6 bases). Trimming pared 1 base from V and 3 bases from J, leaving 27 bases between. CDR1 and CDR2 from the germline V gene are GTSNPN and SVGIG (reference sequence). CDR3 length: 20 residues. The chain's CDR3 is CAWSALPTGFSWAANEKLFF. In nucleotides, the CDR3 is TGTGCCTGGAGTGCCCTACCAACAGGGTTCTCTTGGGCAGCTAATGAAAAACTGTTTTTT.

The CDR3 DNA sequence: TGTGCCAGCAGGGGAGGGGATTACGGCAATCAGCCCCAGCATTTT. Amino acid sequence: CASRGGDYGNQPQHF. V is TRBV2 and J is TRBJ1-5; a possible D gene is TRBD1 (5 bases). The germline V and J ends were trimmed by 6 bases and 2 bases, with 14 bases remaining between them. The CDR3 loop spans 15 amino acids. CDR1 SNHLY and CDR2 FYNNEI come from the germline V gene.